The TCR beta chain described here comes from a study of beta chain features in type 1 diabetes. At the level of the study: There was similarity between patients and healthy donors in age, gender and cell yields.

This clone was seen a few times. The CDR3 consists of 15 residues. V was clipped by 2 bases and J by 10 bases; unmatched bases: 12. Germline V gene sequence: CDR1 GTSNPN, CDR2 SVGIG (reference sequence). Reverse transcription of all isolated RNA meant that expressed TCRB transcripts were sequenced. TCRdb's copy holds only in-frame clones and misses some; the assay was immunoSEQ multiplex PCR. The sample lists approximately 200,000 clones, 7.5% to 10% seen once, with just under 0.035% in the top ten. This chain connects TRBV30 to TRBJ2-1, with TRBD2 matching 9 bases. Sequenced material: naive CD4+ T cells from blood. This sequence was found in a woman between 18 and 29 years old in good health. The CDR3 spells CAWSRSSGALGEQFF. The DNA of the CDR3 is TGTGCCTGGAGTCGGTCTAGCGGGGCCCTAGGGGAGCAGTTCTTC.